This T cell receptor (beta chain) originates from a study of shared clonotypes between healthy human individuals. Study results and caveats: Roughly 5% of naive CD4 clonotypes were shared across a few donors.

CDR3 length equals 15 residues. Remarks on this clone: Antigen: not known.

Here immunoSEQ multiplex PCR was the method, and the copy in TCRdb shows in-frame clones only, minus some. Of approximately 1,500,000 clones in the sample, under 99% are singletons; the top ten hold around 0.47%. This clonotype was sampled from a man under 40 in good health. V gene TRBV21-1 combines with J gene TRBJ2-7; the table's D call TRBD1 went unverified against the DNA. TRBV21-1 constitutes a pseudogene. Sequences were obtained from naive CD4+ T cells sorted from blood. Subset noted: CD45RA+ positively selected. CDR3 nucleotides: TGTGCCAGCAGCGCCCGGGACAGGAGCCTCCCCGAGCAGTACTTC. This sequence encodes CASSARDRSLPEQYF.